This T cell receptor beta chain was found in a study of regulatory T cells in long-lasting Graves disease. Overall study: Disease was considered persistent Graves' disease after over 5 years of antithyroid drugs (with positive TSH receptor antibodies). Regarding the study as a whole: Persistent Graves' patients showed less TCR diversity than newly diagnosed patients showed. Patients with persistent disease showed a bias toward TRBV28, TRBJ1-2 and TRBJ2-5.

The sample holds one count of this clonotype. Its antigen remains unknown. Time point given: persistent/refractory GD, antithyroid drugs over 5 years with positive TRAb. The TCR library was made from RNA that had been extracted from PBMCs in TRIzol. The germline V gene encodes CDR1 PRHDT and CDR2 FYEKMQ (reference sequence). The CDR3 consists of 16 residues. Trimming cost V 3 bases and J 7 bases; bases outside gene matches: 12. CDR3 regions were amplified by Arm-PCR using iRepertoire HTBI primers to build TCR beta libraries. TCRdb reanalysed the multiplex PCR reads using MiXCR and keeps one entry per CDR3 protein. The sample has 650,000 to 850,000 distinct CDR3 sequences, around 30% seen once; the top ten hold about 42%.

The source material was peripheral blood mononuclear cells (PBMCs), sampled when the disease was refractory, from a patient treated with antithyroid drugs. The chain links TRBV13 to TRBJ2-7, with TRBD2 matching 10 bases. This clonotype was sampled from a female donor with Graves disease. The DNA for the CDR3 is TGTGCCAGCAGCTTCGGGGGAGCGGGAGGGCCGGGGGAGCAGTACTTC. It encodes CASSFGGAGGPGEQYF. The full variable domain, in which reference TRBV13 and TRBJ2-7 provide the parts outside the CDR3, is AAGVIQSPRHLIKEKRETATLKCYPIPRHDTVYWYQQGPGQDPQFLISFYEKMQSDKGSIPDRFSAQQFSDYHSELNMSSLELGDSALYFCASSFGGAGGPGEQYFGPGTRLTVT.